The T cell receptor (beta chain) under discussion was sequenced for a study of blood T cell repertoires in COVID-19. Overall study context: PBMCs, B-cell-depleted T cells, or T cells provided the cDNA or gDNA that made up the material.

In germline, CDR1 is LNHDA, CDR2 SQIVND (reference sequence). The CDR3 has 16 residues. Losses at the gene ends were 4 bases for V and 6 bases for J; bases not matched to a gene: 9. This clone was detected only a few times. Produced via immunoSEQ multiplex PCR; TCRdb's table is partial and in-frame only. The sample has about 140,000 clones, about 87% seen once; the top ten hold 8.5% to 9%. The gene calls are TRBV19 and TRBJ2-1; 10 bases are a match to TRBD2. Sequencing was done on a sample of peripheral blood. This receptor was identified in a woman in her forties or fifties with active or convalescent COVID-19. The CDR3 region is CASSTVLAGRGNEQFF. The CDR3 region has the DNA TGTGCCAGTAGTACCGTACTAGCGGGGAGGGGCAATGAGCAGTTCTTC. Together with reference TRBV19 and TRBJ2-1, the CDR3 gives the full variable domain: DGGITQSPKYLFRKEGQNVTLSCEQNLNHDAMYWYRQDPGQGLRLIYYSQIVNDFQKGDIAEGYSVSREKKESFPLTVTSAQKNPTAFYLCASSTVLAGRGNEQFFGPGTRLTVL.